This T cell receptor (beta chain) was retrieved from a study of shared clonotypes between healthy human individuals. Sequenced by immunoSEQ multiplex PCR; TCRdb stores in-frame clones only, minus some. The table has about 2.4 million clones, approximately 90% seen once; the top ten hold 0.11% to 0.15%. Germline loops: CDR1 SGHTA, CDR2 FQGNSA. The trim removed 4 bases at V and 2 bases at J, leaving 2 bases unmatched. The CDR3 totals 15 residues. Of note for this clone: The sample has other DNA sequences that encode this CDR3 too.

The sequenced sample was naive CD4+ T cells sorted from blood. Subset defined: CD45RA+ positively selected. This clonotype originated in a man between 18 and 35 years old in good health. The V and J genes are TRBV7-2 and TRBJ2-5; 12 positions match TRBD2. CDR3 region: CASSSGLAGQETQYF. DNA for the CDR3: TGTGCCAGCAGCTCCGGACTAGCGGGGCAAGAGACCCAGTACTTC.